This record looks at one T cell receptor (beta chain) sequence and its context. This sample was included in a study of blood T cell repertoires in COVID-19. As handled by the study authors: Reference gene primer amplification gave estimated nucleated cell counts. Data came from immunoSEQ multiplex PCR; TCRdb stores just in-frame clones and leaves some out. That table is the source of V, J and clone size, and D and trimming were worked out from the DNA. The sample contains 150,000 to 200,000 clones, 85% to 90% of which appear only once. Sample: peripheral blood. The origin of this receptor is a woman in her 30s with active or convalescent COVID-19.

CDR3 in amino acids: CASRVRGGGTTYEQYF. CDR3 sequence (DNA): TGTGCCAGCAGGGTTCGTGGCGGGGGCACAACCTACGAGCAGTACTTC. The chain couples TRBV2 to TRBJ2-7, with D perhaps matching TRBD2 (7 bases). The germline gives CDR1 SNHLY, CDR2 FYNNEI. V was clipped by 6 bases and J by 2 bases, with 20 bases between them. The CDR3 extends over 16 amino acids. The variable domain in full, with the rest retrieved from reference TRBV2 and TRBJ2-7, is EPEVTQTPSHQVTQMGQEVILRCVPISNHLYFYWYRQILGQKVEFLVSFYNNEISEKSEIFDDQFSVERPDGSNFTLKIRSTKLEDSAMYFCASRVRGGGTTYEQYFGPGTRLTVT.